The next 9 T cell receptor beta chains were all read from a single sample in a study of blood T cell repertoires in COVID-19 (dated by TCRdb to about 2020). The method was the immunoSEQ multiplex PCR assay. Sourced from immuneACCESS, this table was stored by TCRdb with only in-frame sequences that have V and J called. A share of the clones is absent; for the studies checked, an unresolved V gene accounts for under half, and the remainder has no known explanation. The sample has approximately 160,000 clones on record, around four fifths of them singletons. The ten most abundant clones make up roughly 20% of the sample. Sequenced: peripheral blood. The receptors shown here come from an elderly woman with acute or convalescent COVID-19.

J is TRBJ2-3 and V is TRBV3-1 (or the pseudogene TRBV3-2); 8 bases fit TRBD1. Trimming cost V 7 bases and J 3 bases; bases outside gene matches: 6. Germline V gene lookup returns CDR1 LGHDT and CDR2 YNNKEL (reference sequence). The CDR3 has 14 residues. CDR3 sequence (DNA): TGTGCCAGCACCCGGGACAGGCGGACAGATACGCAGTATTTT. Protein product: CASTRDRRTDTQYF.

The chain employs TRBV5-5 and TRBJ1-2; 8 bases align to TRBD1. Looked up from germline, CDR1 is SGHKS and CDR2 is YYEKEE (reference sequence). The CDR3 extends over 14 amino acids. J gave up 8 bases and V 4 bases, and 10 bases lay outside the gene matches. Here the CDR3 reads CASSATQGGNGYTF. The CDR3 coding sequence is TGTGCCAGCAGCGCAACACAGGGGGGGAACGGCTACACCTTC.

The chain recombines TRBV19 with TRBJ1-5; 8 bases fit TRBD1. Germline V gives CDR1 LNHDA, CDR2 SQIVND (reference sequence). After removal of 7 bases from V and 4 bases from J, the junction contained 9 bases not matched to a gene. This CDR3 comprises 15 residues. The DNA of the CDR3 is TGTGCCAGTAAGGCTAGGACAGGGAGTAATCAGCCCCAGCATTTT. Protein sequence: CASKARTGSNQPQHF.

With regard to this clone: Compared with germline, one end of the junction differs, possibly owing to a read error. The CDR3 region is CASRLAGLAGSRNEQFF. For the CDR3, the DNA is TGTGCCAGCAGATTAGCGGGACTAGCGGGGAGTAGGAATGAGCAGTTCTTC. The chain employs TRBV7-9 and TRBJ2-1; 13 bases map to TRBD2. Germline V gene lookup returns CDR1 SEHNR and CDR2 FQNEAQ (reference sequence). The CDR3 totals 17 residues. Complete variable domain (other parts from reference TRBV7-9 and TRBJ2-1): DTGVSQNPRHKITKRGQNVTFRCDPISEHNRLYWYRQTLGQGPEFLTYFQNEAQLEKSRLLSDRFSAERPKGSFSTLEIQRTEQGDSAMYLCASRLAGLAGSRNEQFFGPGTRLTVL.

The chain is built from TRBV30 and TRBJ1-1; no firm D call. CDR1 is GTSNPN, CDR2 SVGIG, per germline (reference sequence). Trimming took off 1 base at V and 3 bases at J, with 9 bases between the two ends. The CDR3 contains 13 residues. CDR3 residues: CAWSEEGYTEAFF. In nucleotides, the CDR3 is TGTGCCTGGAGTGAGGAGGGCTACACTGAAGCTTTCTTT. Full variable domain (rest looked up from reference TRBV30 and TRBJ1-1): SQTIHQWPATLVQPVGSPLSLECTVEGTSNPNLYWYRQAAGRGLQLLFYSVGIGQISSEVPQNLSASRPQDRQFILSSKKLLLSDSGFYLCAWSEEGYTEAFFGQGTRLTVV.

This chain links TRBV4-1 with TRBJ2-1, with TRBD1 as a possible D gene (5 bases). V was clipped by 4 bases and J by 7 bases, with 11 bases between them. The CDR3 is 13 residues long. Germline lookup yields CDR1 MGHRA and CDR2 YSYEKL. This chain's CDR3 is CASSRIPGNEQFF. Here the CDR3 DNA reads TGCGCCAGCAGCCGGATCCCAGGGAATGAGCAGTTCTTC.

The chain combines TRBV13 with TRBJ2-3, with TRBD2 identical over 8 bases. CDR3 length: 15 residues. The V and J ends lost 5 bases and 2 bases, in that order; junction bases with no gene match: 6. Germline V gene lookup returns CDR1 PRHDT and CDR2 FYEKMQ (reference sequence). CDR3 in amino acids: CASSPQRGSTDTQYF. CDR3 bases: TGTGCCAGCAGCCCACAGCGGGGGTCCACAGATACGCAGTATTTT.

The chain couples TRBV6-5 to TRBJ2-7, with 7 bases fitting TRBD2. V gave up 6 bases and J gave up 0 bases; unmatched junction bases: 8. There are 15 residues in the CDR3. CDR1 and CDR2 from the germline V gene are MNHEY and SVGAGI. The CDR3 DNA is TGTGCCAGCAGGATGGGGGAGGGGCCCTCCTACGAGCAGTACTTC. Translating it yields CASRMGEGPSYEQYF.

The rearrangement uses TRBV10-3 and TRBJ2-3; 11 bases match TRBD2. The V and J ends lost 10 bases and 4 bases, in that order; junction bases with no gene match: 4. Germline V lookup: CDR1 ENHRY, CDR2 SYGVKD. The CDR3 has 13 amino acids. The CDR3 DNA is TGTGCCACCGAACTAGCGGGAGCAGATACGCAGTATTTT. Amino acid sequence: CATELAGADTQYF.